This T cell receptor beta chain appears in the sequencing data of a study of a mutant IDH1 vaccine in newly diagnosed glioma. Study in general: It was radiotherapy, temozolomide, or both that patients received previously, with most receiving both.

Time point defined: baseline, week 1 (first vaccination visit). Indicated treatment: pre-vaccination baseline after standard-of-care therapy. Diagnosis in the donors showed new WHO grade 3 or 4 astrocytomas that were IDH1-mutant and ATRX-lost. The assay was immunoSEQ multiplex PCR, and TCRdb's table has in-frame clones only and misses some. There are about 98,000 clones in the sample; roughly 89% occur only once, and approximately 0.58% lies in the top ten. This CDR3 has 14 residues. Unmatched junction bases numbered 10, after V lost 6 bases and J lost 7 bases. Germline values: CDR1 MNHEY, CDR2 SMNVEV (reference sequence).

The origin of this receptor is a woman between 50 and 59 years old with glioma. The input for sequencing was PBMCs, taken from a glioma patient treated with radiotherapy, temozolomide or both. The chain employs TRBV27 and TRBJ2-7, with 9 bases matching TRBD1. The CDR3 protein is CASRSGTGLTEQYF. The CDR3 nucleotides are TGTGCCAGCAGATCCGGGACAGGGCTGACGGAGCAGTACTTC.